This T cell receptor beta chain came from a study of neurological immune-mediated disorders. A 10-nucleotide random UMI tagged transcripts in template-switch 5'RACE cDNA synthesis. TCRdb recomputed calls from the 5' RACE reads with MiXCR, one row per CDR3 protein. Here the sample spans tens of thousands of distinct CDR3 sequences, about an eighth being singletons. The CDR3 totals 14 residues. Per germline, CDR1 MNHEY and CDR2 SVGAGI. Between the trimmed V and J ends, which lost 6 bases and 4 bases, there was a span of 15 bases. Described time point: longitudinal time-point 1 (baseline). The starting material, 2 million PBMCs stored at -80 C, gave rise to the unsorted libraries. This clonotype was observed many times.

The rearrangement joins TRBV6-5 to TRBJ2-5; maybe TRBD2 (6 bases). Specimen: PBMCs. The TCR comes from a female donor with HTLV-1-associated myelopathy (HAM/TSP). As DNA, the CDR3 is TGTGCCAGCAGCCGACCGGGGGTGGTAGAGACCCAGTACTTC. This sequence encodes CASSRPGVVETQYF.